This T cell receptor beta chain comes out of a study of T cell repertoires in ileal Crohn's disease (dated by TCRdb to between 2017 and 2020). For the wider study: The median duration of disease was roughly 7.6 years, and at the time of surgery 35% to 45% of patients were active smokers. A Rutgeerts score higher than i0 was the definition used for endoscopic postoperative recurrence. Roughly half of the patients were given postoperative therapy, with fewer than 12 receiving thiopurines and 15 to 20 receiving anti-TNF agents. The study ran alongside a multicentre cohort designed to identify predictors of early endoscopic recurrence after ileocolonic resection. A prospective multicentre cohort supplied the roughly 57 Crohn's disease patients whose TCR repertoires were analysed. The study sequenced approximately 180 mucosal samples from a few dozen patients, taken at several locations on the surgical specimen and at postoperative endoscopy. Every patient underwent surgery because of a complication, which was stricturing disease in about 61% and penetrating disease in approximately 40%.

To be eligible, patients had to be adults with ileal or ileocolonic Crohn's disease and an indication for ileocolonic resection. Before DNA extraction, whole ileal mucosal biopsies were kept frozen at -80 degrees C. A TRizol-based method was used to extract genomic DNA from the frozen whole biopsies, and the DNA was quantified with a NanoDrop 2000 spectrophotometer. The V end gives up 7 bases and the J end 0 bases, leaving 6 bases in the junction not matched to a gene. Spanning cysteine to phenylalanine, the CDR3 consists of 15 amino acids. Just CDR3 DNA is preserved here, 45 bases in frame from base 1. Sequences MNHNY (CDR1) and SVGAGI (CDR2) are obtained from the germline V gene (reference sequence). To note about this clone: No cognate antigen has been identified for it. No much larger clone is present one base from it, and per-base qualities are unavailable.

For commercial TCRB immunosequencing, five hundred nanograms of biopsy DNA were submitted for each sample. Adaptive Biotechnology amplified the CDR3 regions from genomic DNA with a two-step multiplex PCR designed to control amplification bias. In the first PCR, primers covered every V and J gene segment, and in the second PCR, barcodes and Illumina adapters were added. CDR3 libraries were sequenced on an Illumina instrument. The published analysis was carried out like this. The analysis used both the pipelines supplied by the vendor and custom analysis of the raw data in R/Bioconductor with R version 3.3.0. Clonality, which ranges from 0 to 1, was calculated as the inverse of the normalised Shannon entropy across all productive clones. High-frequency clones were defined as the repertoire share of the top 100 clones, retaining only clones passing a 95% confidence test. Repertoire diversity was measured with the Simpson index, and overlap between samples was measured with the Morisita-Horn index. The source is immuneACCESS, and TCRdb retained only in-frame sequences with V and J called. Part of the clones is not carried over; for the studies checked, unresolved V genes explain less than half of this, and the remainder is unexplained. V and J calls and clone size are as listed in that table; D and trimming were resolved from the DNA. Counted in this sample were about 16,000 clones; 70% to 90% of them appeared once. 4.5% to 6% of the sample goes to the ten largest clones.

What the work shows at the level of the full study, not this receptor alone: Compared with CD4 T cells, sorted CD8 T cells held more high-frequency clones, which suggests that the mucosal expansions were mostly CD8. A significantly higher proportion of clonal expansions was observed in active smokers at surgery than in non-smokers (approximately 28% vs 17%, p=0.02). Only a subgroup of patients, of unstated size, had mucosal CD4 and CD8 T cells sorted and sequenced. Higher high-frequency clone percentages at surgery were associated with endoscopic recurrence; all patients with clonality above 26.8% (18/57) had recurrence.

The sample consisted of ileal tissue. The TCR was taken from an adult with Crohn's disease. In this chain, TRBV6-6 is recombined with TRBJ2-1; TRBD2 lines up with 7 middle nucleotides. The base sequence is TGTGCCAGCACCTCCGGGAGGACCTCCTACAATGAGCAGTTCTTC. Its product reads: CASTSGRTSYNEQFF.